These 9 T cell receptor beta chains came from one sample sequenced in a study of cytomegalovirus exposure and HLA in healthy donors. With 60 Vbeta and 13 Jbeta primers, the PCR was carried out. Measured with immunoSEQ multiplex PCR; TCRdb has only the in-frame clones, and not every one. The repertoire includes around 130,000 clones, about 8% of them detected once, and about 6% sits in the top ten. Material: PBMCs. The receptors were sampled from a woman between 40 and 50 years old in good health and CMV-seropositive.

The chain carries TRBV19 and TRBJ1-1, with D tentatively TRBD1 (6 bases). V lost 2 bases to trimming and J lost 5 bases, with 15 bases between them. Germline V gene data show CDR1 as LNHDA and CDR2 as SQIVND (reference sequence). This CDR3 has 15 residues. CDR3 coding DNA: TGTGCCAGTAGTATATATGGGGGGGCTGGTACTGAAGCTTTCTTT. Amino acid sequence: CASSIYGGAGTEAFF.

This clone has a handful of counts. The V gene is TRBV6-1, the J gene TRBJ1-5; D gene ambiguous. Germline V gene sequence: CDR1 MNHNS, CDR2 SASEGT. Between the trimmed V and J ends, which lost 2 bases and 6 bases, there was a span of 23 bases. CDR3 length: 18 amino acids. The CDR3 region has the DNA TGTGCCAGCAGTGAAACCGGCGAGGTACGAGGTCTGGGTCAGCCCCAGCATTTT. Translated: CASSETGEVRGLGQPQHF.

This clone has more than one count but fewer than ten. The chain has TRBV28 and TRBJ2-7, with 12 bases lining up with TRBD1. CDR3 size: 16 residues. Per the germline V gene, CDR1 is MDHEN and CDR2 is SYDVKM. The ends lost 5 bases at V and 6 bases at J; junction bases unmatched: 11. The CDR3, as DNA: TGTGCCAGCAGTCTACCGGGACAGGGGGCTTCTGGCGAGCAGTACTTC. Protein sequence: CASSLPGQGASGEQYF. Together with reference TRBV28 and TRBJ2-7, the CDR3 gives the full variable domain: DVKVTQSSRYLVKRTGEKVFLECVQDMDHENMFWYRQDPGLGLRLIYFSYDVKMKEKGDIPEGYSVSREKKERFSLILESASTNQTSMYLCASSLPGQGASGEQYFGPGTRLTVT.

This clone was counted between two and nine times. This chain links TRBV19 with TRBJ1-2, with 7 bases fitting TRBD1. Germline V lookup: CDR1 LNHDA, CDR2 SQIVND (reference sequence). After removal of 11 bases from V and 0 bases from J, the junction contained 6 bases not matched to a gene. This CDR3 has 13 residues. CDR3 sequence reads: CASTGNANYGYTF. CDR3 in DNA: TGTGCCTCGACAGGGAACGCTAACTATGGCTACACCTTC.

In DNA, the CDR3 is TGTGCCAGTATAGGCCGCGCGATGGGCGGGGGAACTGAAGCTTTCTTT. It codes for CASIGRAMGGGTEAFF. This rearrangement joins TRBV19 to TRBJ1-1; a weak D match, TRBD1 (5 bases). V lost 7 bases to trimming and J lost 5 bases, with 23 bases between them. The CDR3 has 16 residues. Germline assignment: CDR1 LNHDA and CDR2 SQIVND (reference sequence).

A few counts support this clone. The chain links TRBV7-9 to TRBJ1-2; D is possibly TRBD1 (6 bases). The V end was cut by 5 bases, the J end by 6 bases, with 16 bases between. Germline CDR1 is SEHNR and CDR2 is FQNEAQ (reference sequence). The CDR3 extends over 14 amino acids. CDR3 in amino acids: CASSGRGPGDGYTF. The CDR3 DNA follows: TGTGCCAGCAGCGGTAGGGGCCCAGGGGATGGCTACACCTTC.

This clone was found a few times. The J gene is TRBJ1-1, the V gene TRBV7-9; 8 positions match TRBD1. The CDR3 loop spans 15 amino acids. V dropped 5 bases and J dropped 3; count of bases not matched to a gene: 8. CDR1 and CDR2 from the germline V gene are SEHNR and FQNEAQ (reference sequence). The CDR3 bases are TGTGCCAGCAGCCCGGACAGGGTATGGGACACTGAAGCTTTCTTT. This translates into CASSPDRVWDTEAFF.

This clone was seen a handful of times. This likely reflects a read error, since a far larger clone is one base away. The V call is TRBV6-6, the J call TRBJ2-2; D remains ambiguous. V was trimmed by 0 bases and J by 2 bases, leaving 7 bases between them. Looked up from germline, CDR1 is MNHNY and CDR2 is SVGAGI (reference sequence). The CDR3 covers 15 residues. As DNA, the CDR3 is TGTGCCAGCAGTTACTCCTTTTTCAACACCGGGGAGCTGTTTTTT. Translating gives CASSYSFFNTGELFF.

The chain employs TRBV7-2 and TRBJ1-4; weak D call: TRBD1 (6 bases). Germline assignment: CDR1 SGHTA and CDR2 FQGNSA. V dropped 5 bases and J dropped 6 bases, with 13 bases sitting between them. The CDR3 totals 14 residues. The CDR3 region is CASSRKGGDEKLFF. CDR3 nucleotide sequence: TGTGCCAGCAGCAGGAAAGGGGGGGATGAAAAACTGTTTTTT. Filled out from reference TRBV7-2 and TRBJ1-4, the complete variable domain reads GAGVSQSPSNKVTEKGKDVELRCDPISGHTALYWYRQSLGQGLEFLIYFQGNSAPDKSGLPSDRFSAERTGGSVSTLTIQRTQQEDSAVYLCASSRKGGDEKLFFGSGTQLSVL.